The 29 T cell receptor beta chains below come from one sample, sequenced in a study of human T cells and chemical hapten exposure. TCRdb itself ran the RACE reads through MiXCR, one entry per CDR3 protein. The table records under 200,000 distinct CDR3 sequences, more than 12% of them present only once. Time point indicated: patch test 1, 2 weeks after DPC sensitization. The treatment denotes: therapeutic diphenylcyclopropenone sensitization with weekly scalp DPC. The specimen comprised whole blood, sampled in connection with sensitization to the hapten diphenylcyclopropenone (DPC). These receptors came from a woman in her 30s with alopecia areata. Some clones in this sample may be carry-over from other donors' samples.

The chain is built from TRBV20-1 and TRBJ1-2; D is perhaps TRBD1 (6 bases). The CDR3 has 12 amino acids. V was pared by 5 bases and J by 7 bases, with 14 bases between. Germline V gene lookup returns CDR1 DFQATT and CDR2 SNEGSKA (reference sequence). In nucleotides, the CDR3 is TGCAGTGCTGCCGGACAGCCCTTTGGCTACACCTTC. Residues: CSAAGQPFGYTF.

This clonotype came up a few times. The J gene is TRBJ2-7, the V gene TRBV20-1, with 11 bases fitting TRBD2. Trimming at V came to 6 bases and at J to 3 bases, leaving 10 bases not matched to a gene. CDR3 length: 15 amino acids. Germline lookup yields CDR1 DFQATT and CDR2 SNEGSKA (reference sequence). The CDR3, as DNA: TGCAGTGCAAAAGCAATGACTAGCGGGGACTACGAGCAGTACTTC. Protein sequence: CSAKAMTSGDYEQYF.

This clonotype was observed at least ten times. The CDR3 is CASKGDYDEKLFF. In nucleotides, the CDR3 is TGTGCCAGTAAGGGGGACTACGATGAAAAACTGTTTTTT. The V call is TRBV19, the J call TRBJ1-4; a possible D gene is TRBD1 (6 bases). This CDR3 comprises 13 residues. The germline gives CDR1 LNHDA, CDR2 SQIVND (reference sequence). The ends were cut back, 7 bases at V and 6 bases at J, with 12 bases in the middle.

This chain uses TRBV21-1 with TRBJ1-5; TRBD1 reflects the table's D call only, with no check against the DNA. TRBV21-1 is given as a pseudogene. This CDR3 region has 12 residues. The CDR3 is CARTGSNQAQHF. The DNA of the CDR3 is TGTGCCCGAACAGGGTCCAATCAGGCCCAGCATTTT.

This clonotype was detected a few times. The rearrangement links TRBV19 to TRBJ1-5; 8 bases line up with TRBD1. Germline V lookup: CDR1 LNHDA, CDR2 SQIVND (reference sequence). Germline trimming cut 7 bases from V and 5 bases from J; bases unmatched to any gene: 13. The CDR3 sequence is 16 residues long. CDR3 DNA sequence: TGTGCCAGTAACCCTCTTGGCAGGGGGCTGGATCAGCCCCAGCATTTT. Protein: CASNPLGRGLDQPQHF.

The rearrangement links TRBV7-2 to TRBJ2-1; D is unclear. V lost 5 bases and J lost 0, with 11 bases in between. This CDR3 is 15 amino acids long. Per the germline V gene, CDR1 is SGHTA and CDR2 is FQGNSA. Written as DNA, the CDR3 is TGTGCCAGCAGCGCCGACTCGAGCTCCTACAATGAGCAGTTCTTC. This encodes CASSADSSSYNEQFF.

This sequence joins TRBV10-3 and TRBJ2-1; 9 bases are a match to TRBD2. Germline lookup yields CDR1 ENHRY and CDR2 SYGVKD. V gave up 6 bases and J gave up 8 bases; unmatched junction bases: 8. The CDR3 spans 14 residues. In nucleotides, the CDR3 is TGTGCCATCAGCACCGCGGGGGGGCCGGATGAGCAGTTCTTC. Its protein is CAISTAGGPDEQFF.

The J gene is TRBJ2-1, the V gene TRBV6-2 or TRBV6-3; 10 bases are shared with TRBD2. V dropped 2 bases and J dropped 8; count of bases not matched to a gene: 6. The germline V gene has CDR1 MNHEY and CDR2 SVGEGT. This CDR3 region has 15 residues. The CDR3 spells CASSYPSGGSYEQFF. CDR3 sequence (DNA): TGTGCCAGCAGTTACCCTAGCGGGGGTAGCTATGAGCAGTTCTTC.

This clonotype was seen repeatedly, ten times or more. This sequence joins TRBV7-2 and TRBJ2-6; D gene ambiguous. The germline gives CDR1 SGHTA, CDR2 FQGNSA. The CDR3 has 14 residues. Trimming stripped 1 base from V and 4 bases from J, with 5 bases between. CDR3 amino acids: CASSLGWGANVLTF. In DNA form, the CDR3 reads TGTGCCAGCAGCTTAGGTTGGGGGGCCAACGTCCTGACTTTC.

This sequence joins TRBV11-1 and TRBJ1-4; perhaps TRBD1 as D (5 bases). Germline V gives CDR1 SGHAT, CDR2 FQDESV (reference sequence). Trimming removed 1 base from V and 12 bases from J, with 12 bases in between. The CDR3 consists of 13 residues. CDR3 loop: CASSLDRQGELFF. CDR3 DNA: TGTGCCAGCAGCTTAGATCGCCAGGGCGAACTGTTTTTT.

This clonotype was found a few times. This chain links TRBV30 with TRBJ2-5; no reliable D call. The CDR3 totals 12 residues. From germline, CDR1 is GTSNPN and CDR2 SVGIG (reference sequence). V was clipped by 4 bases and J by 6 bases, with 12 bases between them. The chain's CDR3 is CAWNPARQTQYF. DNA of the CDR3: TGTGCCTGGAATCCGGCCCGACAGACCCAGTACTTC.

Written as DNA, the CDR3 is TGTGCCAGTAGTATTCGTCCCTCGGTTAATCAGCCCCAGCATTTT. It yields the protein CASSIRPSVNQPQHF. The chain combines TRBV19 with TRBJ1-5; D not certain. The ends were cut back, 3 bases at V and 4 bases at J, with 13 bases in the middle. The CDR3 extends over 15 amino acids. Germline V gene data show CDR1 as LNHDA and CDR2 as SQIVND (reference sequence).

The V gene is TRBV3-1, the J gene TRBJ2-3; TRBD1 is a possible D gene (5 bases). This CDR3 spans 15 amino acids. Looked up from germline, CDR1 is LGHDT and CDR2 is YNNKEL (reference sequence). Trimming stripped 1 base from V and 0 bases from J, with 8 bases between. Written as DNA, the CDR3 is TGTGCCAGCAGCCAAGCGGCAGGGAGCACAGATACGCAGTATTTT. Encoded protein: CASSQAAGSTDTQYF.

This clonotype was picked up many times. The chain combines TRBV6-1 with TRBJ2-3; 16 bases line up with TRBD2. With V trimmed by 7 bases and J by 6 bases, 7 bases remained unmatched. The CDR3 has 16 amino acids. Germline CDR1 and CDR2: MNHNS and SASEGT. The CDR3 reads CASTEGTSGRADTQYF. The CDR3 coding sequence is TGTGCCAGCACCGAGGGGACTAGCGGGAGGGCGGATACGCAGTATTTT.

The chain uses TRBV28 and TRBJ1-1; D is undetermined. This CDR3 contains 13 residues. Trimming took off 5 bases at V and 5 bases at J, with 12 bases between the two ends. Per the germline V gene, CDR1 is MDHEN and CDR2 is SYDVKM. The CDR3: CASSRPPGTEAFF. The CDR3, as DNA: TGTGCCAGCAGTCGTCCCCCGGGGACTGAAGCTTTCTTT.

This clonotype was found many times. The chain combines TRBV18 with TRBJ1-5, with 7 bases identical to TRBD1. This CDR3 region has 16 residues. The germline CDR1 and CDR2 sequences are KGHSH and LQKENI. With V trimmed by 2 bases and J by 0 bases, 4 bases remained unmatched. The CDR3 is CASSPNGQVSNQPQHF. For the CDR3, the DNA is TGTGCCAGCTCACCAAATGGACAGGTTAGCAATCAGCCCCAGCATTTT.

The genes are TRBV13 and TRBJ2-4; 8 bases fit TRBD2. V trimming: 8 bases; J trimming: 5 bases; junction bases outside the gene matches: 8. Germline CDR1 is PRHDT and CDR2 is FYEKMQ (reference sequence). The CDR3 runs 14 residues. CDR3 in amino acids: CASREGRFENIQYF. CDR3 in DNA: TGTGCCAGCCGGGAGGGCCGGTTTGAAAACATTCAGTACTTC.

This clonotype was seen ten or more times. CDR3 loop: CSAQPGQGEQPGNTIYF. CDR3 DNA: TGCAGCGCCCAACCGGGACAGGGAGAACAACCTGGAAACACCATATATTTT. This chain joins TRBV29-1 and TRBJ1-3; TRBD1 matches 9 bases. V lost 7 bases to trimming and J lost 2 bases; unmatched junction nucleotides: 15. This CDR3 spans 17 amino acids. Germline CDR1 and CDR2: SQVTM and ANQGSEA.

This clonotype was observed a handful of times. J is TRBJ1-1 and V is TRBV12-3 or TRBV12-4; D possibly corresponds to TRBD1 (6 bases). The V and J ends lost 7 bases and 4 bases respectively, with 22 bases between them. The CDR3 length is 16 residues. CDR3 amino acids: CASTVGAGWGGTEAFF. DNA for the CDR3: TGTGCCAGCACCGTGGGGGCAGGGTGGGGTGGCACTGAAGCTTTCTTT.

This clonotype was picked up a small number of times. The CDR3: CASSPEINYGYTF. CDR3 DNA sequence: TGTGCCAGCAGCCCCGAGATAAACTATGGCTACACCTTC. V usage is TRBV5-4 and J usage is TRBJ1-2, with D unresolved. The CDR3 contains 13 residues. The ends were cut back, 4 bases at V and 2 bases at J, with 9 bases in the middle. In germline, CDR1 is SGHNT, CDR2 YYREEE (reference sequence).

The CDR3 protein is CASSQDNEQFF. In nucleotides, the CDR3 is TGTGCCAGCAGCCAAGACAATGAGCAGTTCTTC. V gene TRBV4-2 combines with J gene TRBJ2-1; D gene ambiguous. The V gene's germline CDR1 is LGHNA and CDR2 YNFKEQ. This CDR3 is built from 11 residues. Trimming cost V 0 bases and J 6 bases, with 0 bases left between them.

This clonotype has more than one count but fewer than ten. The rearrangement uses TRBV18 and TRBJ1-6, with D unresolved. The ends were cut back, 3 bases at V and 6 bases at J, with 9 bases in the middle. Germline CDR1 KGHSH, CDR2 LQKENI. The length of the CDR3 is 14 residues. The CDR3 here is CASSPGGLNSPLHF. The CDR3 DNA reads TGTGCCAGCTCACCGGGCGGGCTTAATTCACCCCTCCACTTT.

This chain connects TRBV9 to TRBJ1-3; possible D gene TRBD1, 6 bases. Germline V gene lookup returns CDR1 SGDLS and CDR2 YYNGEE. CDR3 length: 14 amino acids. V was trimmed by 4 bases and J by 6 bases, leaving 14 bases between them. The CDR3 loop reads CASSPRTEINTIYF. The DNA of the CDR3 is TGTGCCAGCAGCCCCCGGACAGAGATAAACACCATATATTTT. Variable domain in full (rest from reference TRBV9 and TRBJ1-3): DSGVTQTPKHLITATGQRVTLRCSPRSGDLSVYWYQQSLDQGLQFLIQYYNGEERAKGNILERFSAQQFPDLHSELNLSSLELGDSALYFCASSPRTEINTIYFGEGSWLTVV.

This clonotype was seen more than once but under ten times. This rearrangement joins TRBV7-9 to TRBJ1-1; D not resolved. Germline CDR1 and CDR2: SEHNR and FQNEAQ (reference sequence). The V and J ends lost 5 bases and 1 base respectively, with 8 bases between them. The CDR3 totals 13 residues. This CDR3 reads CASSHNENTEAFF. The DNA of the CDR3 is TGTGCCAGCAGCCACAACGAGAACACTGAAGCTTTCTTT.

This clonotype was observed a few times. The chain recombines TRBV12-3 or TRBV12-4 with TRBJ2-3; D remains unclear. This CDR3 is 16 amino acids long. With 6 bases removed from V and 0 bases from J, the gap between germline ends came to 16 bases. CDR3 loop: CASSRPVLTSTDTQYF. The CDR3 nucleotides are TGTGCCAGCAGCCGCCCTGTCCTCACTAGCACAGATACGCAGTATTTT.

This clonotype has only a few counts. The chain joins TRBV7-3 to TRBJ2-5; D could derive from TRBD1 or TRBD2 (5 bases each). Germline assignment: CDR1 SGHTA and CDR2 FQGTGA. There are 13 residues in the CDR3. Between the trimmed V and J ends, which lost 5 bases and 5 bases, there was a span of 12 bases. The CDR3 nucleotides are TGTGCCAGCAGCCCCGGGGCTAGGGAGACCCAGTACTTC. It is translated as CASSPGARETQYF.

CDR3 coding DNA: TGCAGCGTTGATTCGACAGGGCGAAATGAAAAACTGTTTTTT. Its translation is CSVDSTGRNEKLFF. The V call is TRBV29-1, the J call TRBJ1-4; 7 positions agree with TRBD1. This CDR3 is 14 amino acids long. Trimming removed 3 bases from V and 5 bases from J; junction bases left unmatched: 6. CDR1 SQVTM and CDR2 ANQGSEA come from the germline V gene.

This clonotype showed up just a few times. V is TRBV6-2 or TRBV6-3 and J is TRBJ1-5, with D unclear. The CDR3 covers 14 residues. Germline V gene sequence: CDR1 MNHEY, CDR2 SVGEGT. The ends were cut back, 2 bases at V and 1 base at J, with 6 bases in the middle. The CDR3 spells CASSYVASNQPQHF. The CDR3 DNA reads TGTGCCAGCAGTTACGTGGCAAGCAATCAGCCCCAGCATTTT.

This clonotype was recorded many times. The chain links TRBV25-1 to TRBJ1-3; TRBD1 agrees at 8 bases. The length of the CDR3 is 13 residues. CDR1 and CDR2 from the germline V gene are MGHDK and SYGVNS. The trim removed 6 bases at V and 9 bases at J, leaving 7 bases unmatched. The CDR3 DNA follows: TGTGCCAGCAGGGACAGGGACGGCACCACCATATATTTT. The encoded protein is CASRDRDGTTIYF.